This passage covers 24 T cell receptor beta chains from one sample sequenced in a study of shared clonotypes between healthy human individuals. Sequencing used immunoSEQ multiplex PCR; TCRdb keeps in-frame clones, though not all of them. There are over a million clones in the sample; 98% occur only once, and under 0.45% lies in the top ten. Sample: naive CD4+ T cells sorted from blood. Subset noted: CD45RA+ positively selected. These receptors were obtained from a man under 40 in good health.

On this clone itself: Other DNA sequences in this specimen translate into the identical CDR3. The gene calls are TRBV7-2 and TRBJ2-7, with unresolved D. The CDR3 covers 13 residues. Germline loops: CDR1 SGHTA, CDR2 FQGNSA. Trimming cost V 1 base and J 4 bases, with 8 bases left between them. The CDR3: CASSLGASYEQYF. The DNA of the CDR3 is TGTGCCAGCAGCTTAGGCGCTAGTTACGAGCAGTACTTC.

The chain joins TRBV23-1 to TRBJ2-2; 10 bases line up with TRBD2. TRBV23-1 is an ORF, with its function uncertain. The length of the CDR3 is 17 residues. V shed 4 bases and J 4 bases; nucleotides not matched to a gene: 9. This CDR3 reads CASSRASGRICTGELFF. In DNA form, the CDR3 reads TGCGCCAGCAGTCGAGCTAGCGGGAGAATCTGCACCGGGGAGCTGTTTTTT.

The V and J genes are TRBV25-1 and TRBJ2-3; 9 bases map to TRBD1. Unmatched junction bases numbered 10, after V lost 6 bases and J lost 3 bases. The CDR3 is 16 amino acids. CDR1 is MGHDK, CDR2 SYGVNS, per germline. The DNA for the CDR3 is TGTGCCAGCAGCGCGATCCGGGACAGGGTAACAGATACGCAGTATTTT. Its protein product is CASSAIRDRVTDTQYF. Complete variable domain (other parts from reference TRBV25-1 and TRBJ2-3): EADIYQTPRYLVIGTGKKITLECSQTMGHDKMYWYQQDPGMELHLIHYSYGVNSTEKGDLSSESTVSRIRTEHFPLTLESARPSHTSQYLCASSAIRDRVTDTQYFGPGTRLTVL.

The V gene is TRBV7-9, the J gene TRBJ2-7; tentatively, D is TRBD2 (5 bases). V lost 1 base and J 7 bases, leaving 20 bases between the germline ends. The germline gives CDR1 SEHNR, CDR2 FQNEAQ (reference sequence). The CDR3 has 16 amino acids. CDR3 amino acids: CASSLVQALGENEQYF. CDR3 sequence (DNA): TGTGCCAGCAGCTTAGTTCAGGCCCTCGGGGAAAATGAGCAGTACTTC.

The count of this clone is one. This rearrangement joins TRBV4-3 to TRBJ2-5; TRBD2 aligns across 10 bases. Germline V gives CDR1 LGHNA, CDR2 YSLEER. The CDR3 covers 14 residues. V lost 5 bases and J lost 4; bases outside the gene matches: 4. The CDR3 is CASSIRTSGETQYF. In DNA form, the CDR3 reads TGCGCCAGCAGCATACGGACTAGCGGAGAGACCCAGTACTTC.

The chain carries TRBV7-9 and TRBJ1-3; no clear D. Per the germline V gene, CDR1 is SEHNR and CDR2 is FQNEAQ (reference sequence). V dropped 5 bases and J dropped 0 bases, with 11 bases sitting between them. This CDR3 comprises 15 residues. The CDR3 DNA reads TGTGCCAGCAGCGCCCGGAAGAGCTCTGGAAACACCATATATTTT. Protein: CASSARKSSGNTIYF. Full variable domain (remainder filled in from reference TRBV7-9 and TRBJ1-3): DTGVSQNPRHKITKRGQNVTFRCDPISEHNRLYWYRQTLGQGPEFLTYFQNEAQLEKSRLLSDRFSAERPKGSFSTLEIQRTEQGDSAMYLCASSARKSSGNTIYFGEGSWLTVV.

This chain links TRBV9 with TRBJ2-3; a weak D match, TRBD1 (6 bases). Germline V CDR1 and CDR2: SGDLS, YYNGEE. The CDR3 has 15 amino acids. Trimming pared 3 bases from V and 4 bases from J, leaving 15 bases between. The CDR3 is CASSAQGFRADTQYF. The DNA for the CDR3 is TGTGCCAGCAGCGCCCAGGGGTTTCGGGCAGATACGCAGTATTTT.

The rearrangement uses TRBV30 and TRBJ1-5; no clear D. The germline gives CDR1 GTSNPN, CDR2 SVGIG (reference sequence). The CDR3 loop spans 14 amino acids. V was trimmed by 0 bases and J by 4 bases, leaving 10 bases between them. The chain's CDR3 is CAWSVRSRNQPQHF. CDR3 coding DNA: TGTGCCTGGAGTGTCAGAAGTCGAAATCAGCCCCAGCATTTT.

V is TRBV9 and J is TRBJ2-2; D call uncertain. Per the germline V gene, CDR1 is SGDLS and CDR2 is YYNGEE. Trimming left V 3 bases short and J 0 bases short, with 15 bases between. The CDR3 is 17 residues long. For the CDR3, the DNA is TGTGCCAGCAGCGCAGCTGGCGGAAGCCCGAACACCGGGGAGCTGTTTTTT. Its translation: CASSAAGGSPNTGELFF.

The V and J genes are TRBV9 and TRBJ1-1; D gene unclear. The V end lost 3 bases, the J end lost 6 bases, and 18 bases lay between the germline ends. The CDR3 totals 15 residues. The germline V gene encodes CDR1 SGDLS and CDR2 YYNGEE. CDR3 DNA: TGTGCCAGCAGCGAGAGACCCGACCTGATCTCTGAAGCTTTCTTT. Its translation is CASSERPDLISEAFF.

The chain employs TRBV7-3 and TRBJ2-7; no clear D gene. Trimming took 1 base from V and 0 from J, leaving 16 bases between them. This CDR3 has 17 amino acids. Germline values: CDR1 SGHTA, CDR2 FQGTGA. CDR3 coding DNA: TGTGCCAGCAGCTTAAAAGAGCGCCGACCAAGCTCCTACGAGCAGTACTTC. This encodes CASSLKERRPSSYEQYF.

The table lists this clone with a count of one. The chain recombines TRBV15 with TRBJ1-5, with 7 bases lining up with TRBD1. Germline lookup yields CDR1 LNHNV and CDR2 YYDKDF (reference sequence). This CDR3 contains 15 residues. V was pared by 2 bases and J by 9 bases, with 10 bases of the junction left unmatched. Here the CDR3 DNA reads TGTGCCACCAGCAGAATATTTATCACAGGGGTGCCCCAGCATTTT. This encodes CATSRIFITGVPQHF.

The V gene is TRBV4-1, the J gene TRBJ1-3; TRBD1 is a possible D gene (5 bases). V was shortened by 2 bases and J by 4 bases, with 18 bases between the two germline ends. In germline, CDR1 is MGHRA, CDR2 YSYEKL. The CDR3 covers 17 residues. The CDR3 nucleotides are TGCGCCAGCAGCCAACCCGCCCGGTCCAGGGACGGAAACACCATATATTTT. It yields the protein CASSQPARSRDGNTIYF.

The chain recombines TRBV7-3 with TRBJ1-2; D is unclear. Trimming removed 0 bases from V and 8 bases from J, with 13 bases in between. Germline V CDR1 and CDR2: SGHTA, FQGTGA. This CDR3 region has 14 residues. The CDR3 protein is CASSLTDGVAGYTF. In DNA, the CDR3 is TGTGCCAGCAGCTTAACGGACGGGGTAGCAGGCTACACCTTC.

The V gene is TRBV30, the J gene TRBJ2-7; 11 bases map to TRBD1. The junction had 4 bases not matched to a gene; V was cut back by 8 bases and J by 4 bases. Germline V gene sequence: CDR1 GTSNPN, CDR2 SVGIG (reference sequence). This CDR3 is 12 amino acids long. The CDR3 DNA is TGTGCCGCCAGGGACAGGGGGTACGAGCAGTACTTC. Residues: CAARDRGYEQYF.

The chain uses TRBV9 and TRBJ2-3, with 11 bases aligning to TRBD2. The CDR3 contains 17 residues. The V gene end was trimmed by 3 bases and the J gene end by 0 bases; junction bases not matched to a gene: 6. Germline V gene sequence: CDR1 SGDLS, CDR2 YYNGEE. The CDR3 nucleotides read TGTGCCAGCAGCGGGAGTAGCGGGAGGGTAAGCACAGATACGCAGTATTTT. This translates into CASSGSSGRVSTDTQYF. The variable domain in full, completed from reference TRBV9 and TRBJ2-3, reads DSGVTQTPKHLITATGQRVTLRCSPRSGDLSVYWYQQSLDQGLQFLIQYYNGEERAKGNILERFSAQQFPDLHSELNLSSLELGDSALYFCASSGSSGRVSTDTQYFGPGTRLTVL.

The chain couples TRBV5-1 to TRBJ2-6; D remains ambiguous. CDR3 length equals 16 residues. The germline gives CDR1 SGHRS, CDR2 YFSETQ. The ends were cut back, 0 bases at V and 0 bases at J, with 7 bases in the middle. CDR3 DNA sequence: TGCGCCAGCAGCTTGGTCTTGAGCTCTGGGGCCAACGTCCTGACTTTC. Protein product: CASSLVLSSGANVLTF.

This chain joins TRBV10-1 and TRBJ2-4; weak D call: TRBD2 (5 bases). The CDR3 extends over 14 amino acids. V was trimmed by 9 bases and J by 0 bases, leaving 12 bases between them. CDR1 and CDR2 from the germline V gene are WNHNN and SYGVQD (reference sequence). DNA of the CDR3: TGCGCCAGGGACGAAGCGGTAGCCAAAAACATTCAGTACTTC. It specifies CARDEAVAKNIQYF.

The rearrangement links TRBV28 to TRBJ2-5; 7 positions match TRBD1. The germline gives CDR1 MDHEN, CDR2 SYDVKM. This CDR3 comprises 13 residues. V trimming: 2 bases; J trimming: 3 bases; junction bases outside the gene matches: 0. CDR3 bases: TGTGCCAGCAGTTTAGGGACAGAAGAGACCCAGTACTTC. It encodes CASSLGTEETQYF.

The chain joins TRBV29-1 to TRBJ2-3; 11 nucleotides line up with TRBD2. Germline loops: CDR1 SQVTM, CDR2 ANQGSEA. The CDR3 is 17 amino acids. V lost 2 bases to trimming and J lost 2 bases; unmatched junction nucleotides: 9. CDR3 DNA sequence: TGCAGCGTTGAACGTTCCCTAGCGGGAGGATACACAGATACGCAGTATTTT. It yields the protein CSVERSLAGGYTDTQYF.

The chain is built from TRBV19 and TRBJ1-1; a weak D match, TRBD1 (5 bases). The germline CDR1 and CDR2 sequences are LNHDA and SQIVND (reference sequence). Trimming stripped 5 bases from V and 1 base from J, with 8 bases between. The CDR3 is made up of 13 amino acids. The DNA for the CDR3 is TGTGCCAGTAGTTGGGGGTGGAACACTGAAGCTTTCTTT. The encoded protein is CASSWGWNTEAFF.

The rearrangement joins TRBV12-5 to TRBJ2-3, with a weak D call TRBD1 (6 bases). The CDR3 is 16 residues long. V was clipped by 4 bases and J by 7 bases, with 21 bases between them. Germline V gene lookup returns CDR1 LGHNT and CDR2 FRNRAP. The CDR3 region has the DNA TGTGCTAGTGGTTCCGGACAGCCGAAAGGATATTATACGCAGTATTTT. Residues: CASGSGQPKGYYTQYF.

The chain recombines TRBV7-3 with TRBJ2-7; the match to TRBD1 covers 10 bases. CDR1 SGHTA and CDR2 FQGTGA come from the germline V gene. The CDR3 runs 18 residues. After removal of 5 bases from V and 4 bases from J, the junction contained 17 bases not matched to a gene. CDR3 in amino acids: CASSLRGQGLSEGYEQYF. The CDR3 coding sequence is TGTGCCAGCAGCCTTAGGGGACAGGGGCTCTCGGAGGGATACGAGCAGTACTTC.

The J gene is TRBJ1-1, the V gene TRBV11-3; D is possibly TRBD1 (5 bases). This CDR3 is 15 amino acids long. Trimming took 5 bases from V and 1 from J, leaving 14 bases between them. Germline CDR1 SGHNT, CDR2 YENEEA. DNA of the CDR3: TGTGCCAGCAGCCTGGGACCGGGATCGAACACTGAAGCTTTCTTT. Amino acids: CASSLGPGSNTEAFF.